One and the same sample provided the 17 T cell receptor beta chains below, sequenced in a study of monozygotic twins with inflammatory bowel disease. TCRdb re-called the 5' RACE reads and shows each CDR3 protein once, DNA omitted. The sample holds some 440,000 distinct CDR3 sequences. The sequenced sample was blood. All receptors derive from a human donor with ulcerative colitis or Crohn's disease, or a healthy co-twin of an affected twin (not recorded which).

The chain carries TRBV3-1 and TRBJ1-6. Germline V gene data show CDR1 as LGHDT and CDR2 as YNNKEL (reference sequence). This CDR3 is 16 amino acids long. The CDR3 is CASSQDIAIFDSPLHF.

V usage is TRBV5-1 and J usage is TRBJ2-5; TCRdb's D call, TRBD2, is unchecked because there is no DNA. The CDR3 runs 14 residues. CDR1 SGHRS and CDR2 YFSETQ come from the germline V gene. CDR3 loop: CASSRQGEEETQYF.

The chain links TRBV3-1 to TRBJ1-4. Germline V gene sequence: CDR1 LGHDT, CDR2 YNNKEL (reference sequence). CDR3 length: 15 amino acids. CDR3 residues: CASSQVRLGNEKLFF.

This chain joins TRBV6-6 and TRBJ1-5; the TRBD1 assignment by TCRdb is unverifiable without DNA. The CDR3 runs to 11 residues. The V gene's germline CDR1 is MNHNY and CDR2 SVGAGI (reference sequence). This CDR3 is CGSSRDQPQHF.

V and J are TRBV12-3 or TRBV12-4 and TRBJ1-4; with no DNA, the TCRdb D assignment of TRBD1 cannot be verified. The CDR3 sequence is 14 residues long. CDR3 region: CASSTSDIPWKLFF.

The chain recombines TRBV7-2 with TRBJ2-7; TCRdb picks TRBD1, but there is no DNA to check that call. The CDR3 totals 14 residues. CDR1 is SGHTA, CDR2 FQGNSA, per germline. The CDR3: CASSFDRDTYEQYF.

V gene TRBV2 combines with J gene TRBJ1-2; absent DNA, TCRdb's TRBD1 call cannot be checked. The CDR3 consists of 15 residues. Looked up from germline, CDR1 is SNHLY and CDR2 is FYNNEI. CDR3: CASSSRQQTNYGYTF.

This chain links TRBV6-6 with TRBJ1-2; TCRdb indicates TRBD1, and absent DNA this call remains unverified. The germline V gene encodes CDR1 MNHNY and CDR2 SVGAGI (reference sequence). The CDR3 length is 13 residues. The CDR3 loop is CASLDSLNYGYTF.

The rearrangement uses TRBV29-1 and TRBJ1-1; the D call of TRBD1 rests on TCRdb alone, since no DNA is present to check it. Germline V gene sequence: CDR1 SQVTM, CDR2 ANQGSEA. This CDR3 is 14 amino acids long. The chain's CDR3 is CSVDRTGVNTEAFF.

The chain carries TRBV6-1 and TRBJ1-2; TCRdb's D call, TRBD1, is unchecked because there is no DNA. This CDR3 spans 16 amino acids. Germline CDR1 is MNHNS and CDR2 is SASEGT. CDR3 in amino acids: CASEAGHGFSNYGYTF.

The chain carries TRBV7-9 and TRBJ2-2; the D call of TRBD1 rests on TCRdb alone, since no DNA is present to check it. This CDR3 contains 15 residues. The germline gives CDR1 SEHNR, CDR2 FQNEAQ (reference sequence). The CDR3 reads CASSLPGLLTGELFF.

The rearrangement links TRBV23-1 to TRBJ2-1. TRBV23-1 is identified as an open reading frame with a role that is uncertain. CDR3 size: 16 residues. CDR3 protein: CASSRIRAGSYNEQFF.

The rearrangement uses TRBV3-1 and TRBJ2-1; TCRdb's D gene call, TRBD2, goes unchecked for lack of DNA. CDR3 length equals 16 residues. Germline CDR1 LGHDT, CDR2 YNNKEL (reference sequence). The CDR3 protein is CASSQAGLGSYNEQFF.

The V and J genes are TRBV6-1 and TRBJ2-2; the D call from TCRdb, TRBD1, cannot be confirmed without DNA. CDR3 length equals 14 residues. In germline, CDR1 is MNHNS, CDR2 SASEGT. The CDR3 here is CAGRKGGSPGELFF.

V is TRBV20-1 and J is TRBJ2-7; checking the TCRdb D call of TRBD2 is not possible without DNA. From germline, CDR1 is DFQATT and CDR2 SNEGSKA (reference sequence). This CDR3 is 17 amino acids long. The CDR3 sequence: CSAPRTSGRSSSYEQYF.

J is TRBJ2-3 and V is TRBV10-2; absent DNA, TCRdb's TRBD1 call cannot be checked. The germline gives CDR1 WSHSY, CDR2 SAAADI. The CDR3 extends over 13 amino acids. CDR3 sequence reads: CASSEDSRVTQYF.

V usage is TRBV28 and J usage is TRBJ1-1; TCRdb's D call of TRBD1 is untestable without DNA. Germline assignment: CDR1 MDHEN and CDR2 SYDVKM. This CDR3 has 15 amino acids. CDR3 amino acids: CASRNPSALNTEAFF.